This TCR beta chain was captured by sequencing in a study of human T cells and chemical hapten exposure. Time point denoted: patch test 1, 2 weeks after DPC sensitization. Treatment: therapeutic diphenylcyclopropenone sensitization with weekly scalp DPC. Each CDR3 protein gets one entry after TCRdb re-called the RACE reads with MiXCR. The profile covers fewer than 130,000 distinct CDR3 sequences, with more than 9.5% appearing a single time and roughly 3.5% taken by the ten largest. The CDR3 length is 17 residues. The ends lost 3 bases at V and 8 bases at J; junction bases unmatched: 20. From germline, CDR1 is SQVTM and CDR2 ANQGSEA.

The chain has TRBV29-1 and TRBJ1-2; 8 bases match TRBD1. This TCR was sampled from a woman in her thirties or forties with alopecia areata. Some clones in this sample may be carry-over from other donors' samples. Sequenced material: whole blood, taken in connection with sensitization to the hapten diphenylcyclopropenone (DPC). The CDR3 coding sequence is TGCAGCGTTGATATACCTCCCAAAAAGGACAGGGCTGGCGGCTACACCTTC. Translation: CSVDIPPKKDRAGGYTF.